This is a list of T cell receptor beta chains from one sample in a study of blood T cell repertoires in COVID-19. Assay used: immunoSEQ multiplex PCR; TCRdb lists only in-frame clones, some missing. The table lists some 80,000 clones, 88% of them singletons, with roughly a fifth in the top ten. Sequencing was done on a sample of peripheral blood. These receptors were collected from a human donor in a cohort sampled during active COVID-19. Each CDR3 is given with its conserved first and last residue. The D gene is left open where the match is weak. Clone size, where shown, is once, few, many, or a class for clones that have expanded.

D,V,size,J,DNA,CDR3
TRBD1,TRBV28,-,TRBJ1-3,TGTGCCAGCGGTGGACAGGCCTCTGGAAACACCATATATTTT,CASGGQASGNTIYF
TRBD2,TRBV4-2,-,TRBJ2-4,TGTGCCAGCAGCCAAGGGAGGCTCGGGGGGAACATTCAGTACTTC,CASSQGRLGGNIQYF
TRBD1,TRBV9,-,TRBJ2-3,TGTGCCAGCAGCGACGGGACAGGGGGCATAGATACGCAGTATTTT,CASSDGTGGIDTQYF
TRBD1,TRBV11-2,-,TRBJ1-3,TGTGCCAGCCGCAGGGGGGACACCATATATTTT,CASRRGDTIYF
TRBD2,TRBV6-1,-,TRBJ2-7,TGTGCCAGCAGTGAACCCCTTATGCGGGGGGGAACCTACGAGCAGTACTTC,CASSEPLMRGGTYEQYF
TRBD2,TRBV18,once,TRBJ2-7,TGTGCCAGCTCACCAGAGGGACTAGCGGGAGTGGGCGAGCAGTACTTC,CASSPEGLAGVGEQYF
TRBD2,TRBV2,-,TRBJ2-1,TGTGCCAGCAGTGAACCGGGAGGAATCTCCTACAATGAGCAGTTCTTC,CASSEPGGISYNEQFF
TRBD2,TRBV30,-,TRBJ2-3,TGTGCCTGGAGTGCTAGCGGGACGACAGATACGCAGTATTTT,CAWSASGTTDTQYF
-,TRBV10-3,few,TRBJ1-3,TGTGCCATCAGTGTCTCGTCTGGAAACACCATATATTTT,CAISVSSGNTIYF
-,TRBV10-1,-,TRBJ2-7,TGCGCCAGCAGGGTCCCGACAGAGATCCCCGAGCAGTACTTC,CASRVPTEIPEQYF
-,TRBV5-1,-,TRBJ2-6,TGCGCCAGCAGCTTGGAAGGCAGGGCGTCAGCCTCTGGGGCCAACGTCCTGACTTTC,CASSLEGRASASGANVLTF
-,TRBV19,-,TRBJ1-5,TGTGCCAGTAGTATAGATGGAGGGAGCCATCAGCCCCAGCATTTT,CASSIDGGSHQPQHF
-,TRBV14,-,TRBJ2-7,TGTGCCAGCAGCCACAACCCGTGGCAGTTCGACGAGCAGTACTTC,CASSHNPWQFDEQYF
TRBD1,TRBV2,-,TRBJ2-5,TGTGCCAGCAGGAGGACAGGGGTTTTGGAGACCCAGTACTTC,CASRRTGVLETQYF
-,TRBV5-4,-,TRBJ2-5,TGTGCCAGCAGCTTGCCGGGCCAAGAGACCCAGTACTTC,CASSLPGQETQYF
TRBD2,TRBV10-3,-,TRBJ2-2,TGTGCCATCAGGCCGGGACTAGCGGGAGAGGGCGGGGAGCTGTTTTTT,CAIRPGLAGEGGELFF
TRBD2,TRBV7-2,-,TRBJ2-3,TGTGCCAGCAGCTTCTCGGCTCTAGCGGGGGCATTCACAGATACGCAGTATTTT,CASSFSALAGAFTDTQYF
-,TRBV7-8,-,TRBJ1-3,TGTGCCAGCAGCTTACGGTACTCTGGAAACACCATATATTTT,CASSLRYSGNTIYF
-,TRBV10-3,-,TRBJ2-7,TGTGCCATCAGTGATCAAGCGGAGAGGCCCTACGAGCAGTACTTC,CAISDQAERPYEQYF
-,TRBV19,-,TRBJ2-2,TGTGCCAGTCGTAACAGGGTCCCCGGGGAGCTGTTTTTT,CASRNRVPGELFF
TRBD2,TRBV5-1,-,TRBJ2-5,TGCGCCAGCAGCTTGGCGGGAGGCAGGGAAGAGACCCAGTACTTC,CASSLAGGREETQYF
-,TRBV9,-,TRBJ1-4,TGTGCCAGCAGCGGCGGGGGTGTAGTAACGGGTGAAAAACTGTTTTTT,CASSGGGVVTGEKLFF
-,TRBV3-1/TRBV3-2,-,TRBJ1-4,TGTGCCAGCAGCCAAGATGTCAGAAAACTGTTTTTT,CASSQDVRKLFF
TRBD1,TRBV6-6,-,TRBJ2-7,TGTGCCAGCAGTTACACCGAGCCGGGACAGGGTTACGAGCAGTACTTC,CASSYTEPGQGYEQYF
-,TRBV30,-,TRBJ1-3,TGTGCCTGGAGTGGCGGGGGGAGGGGAAACACCATATATTTT,CAWSGGGRGNTIYF
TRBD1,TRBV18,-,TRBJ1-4,TGTGCCAGCTCCGGGACAGGGGATCGAAGTGAAAAACTGTTTTTT,CASSGTGDRSEKLFF
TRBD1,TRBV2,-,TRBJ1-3,TGTGCCAGCAGTGGAGAGGACAGGCGAAAGGGAAACACCATATATTTT,CASSGEDRRKGNTIYF
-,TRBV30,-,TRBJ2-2,TGTGCCTGGAGTCGGGACTGGAACACCGGGGAGCTGTTTTTT,CAWSRDWNTGELFF
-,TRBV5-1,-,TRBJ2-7,TGCGCCAGCAGCTTGCCAGGGTCTGACGAGCAGTACTTC,CASSLPGSDEQYF
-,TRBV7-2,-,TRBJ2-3,TGTGCCAGCAGCTTGCGGACAGATACGCAGTATTTT,CASSLRTDTQYF
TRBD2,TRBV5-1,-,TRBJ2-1,TGCGCCAGCAGCCGAGGGACTAGCGGAGGATTCTACAATGAGCAGTTCTTC,CASSRGTSGGFYNEQFF
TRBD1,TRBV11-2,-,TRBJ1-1,TGTGCCAGCAGCCCGCGCCGAGGGGGCGAAACTGAAGCTTTCTTT,CASSPRRGGETEAFF
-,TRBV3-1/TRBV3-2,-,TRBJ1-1,TGTGCCAGCAGCCAAGATCGGTCGGCAGGGCCGGGCACTGAAGCTTTCTTT,CASSQDRSAGPGTEAFF
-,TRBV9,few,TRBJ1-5,TGTGCCAGCACCATTAGGCCCGACGGGGATCAGCCCCAGCATTTT,CASTIRPDGDQPQHF
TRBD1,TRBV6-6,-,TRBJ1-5,TGTGCCAGCAGTTCGGGACAGGGAGGAGCGGATCAGCCCCAGCATTTT,CASSSGQGGADQPQHF
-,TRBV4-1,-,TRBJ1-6,TGCGCCAGCAGCCAAGATTGGAGCTCCTATAATTCACCCCTCCACTTT,CASSQDWSSYNSPLHF
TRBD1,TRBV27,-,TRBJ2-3,TGTGCCAGCGGCCGCACGGGACCGAGGGGGCTTAGGACAGATACGCAGTATTTT,CASGRTGPRGLRTDTQYF
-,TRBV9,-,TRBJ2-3,TGTGCCAGCAGCGTAGATTTAGCATCCACAGATACGCAGTATTTT,CASSVDLASTDTQYF
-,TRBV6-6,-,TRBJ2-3,TGTGCCAGCAGTTCTCCGGGGACTGTCGGCACAGATACGCAGTATTTT,CASSSPGTVGTDTQYF
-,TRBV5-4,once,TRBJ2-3,TGTGCCAGCAGCCCTGGTGGGGCCGGCACAGATACGCAGTATTTT,CASSPGGAGTDTQYF
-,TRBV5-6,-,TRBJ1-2,TGTGCCAGCAGCCAGGGACTAGGGCAGGGGGGCTACACCTTC,CASSQGLGQGGYTF
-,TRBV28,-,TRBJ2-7,TGTGCCAGCAGCAACACAGGGGGAGGGAGCTACGAGCAGTACTTC,CASSNTGGGSYEQYF
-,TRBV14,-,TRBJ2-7,TGTGCCAGCAGCCCTCTAGGGGGAAAGGGAACCTACGAGCAGTACTTC,CASSPLGGKGTYEQYF
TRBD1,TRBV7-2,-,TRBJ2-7,TGTGCCAGCAGCTCCGGGACAGGGTACTACGAGCAGTACTTC,CASSSGTGYYEQYF
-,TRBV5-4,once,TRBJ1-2,TGTGCCAGCAGCAGGGGGGGAAACTATGGCTACACCTTC,CASSRGGNYGYTF
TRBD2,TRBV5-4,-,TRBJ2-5,TGTGCCAGCAGCTTGGAAGGCGGGGGGGCGGAGACCCAGTACTTC,CASSLEGGGAETQYF
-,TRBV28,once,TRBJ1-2,TGTGCCAGCAGCCTTAACTATGGCTACACCTTC,CASSLNYGYTF
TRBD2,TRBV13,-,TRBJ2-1,TGTGCCAGCAGCACACTCATTAGCGGGAGAGCCTCAAAAAACAATGAGCAGTTCTTC,CASSTLISGRASKNNEQFF